The clone carrying this T cell receptor (beta chain) came up once. The method was immunoSEQ multiplex PCR; TCRdb's version includes in-frame clones alone and lacks a portion of them. The repertoire holds over 120,000 clones, with approximately 86% as singletons. Described time point: blood 4 weeks post-SBRT, at nephrectomy. Treatment indicated: 15 Gy SBRT to primary tumor, nephrectomy 4 weeks later. Nephrectomy followed 15 Gy stereotactic body radiation by 4 weeks. After SBRT, blood was collected at 2 and 4 weeks, plus baseline. This record belongs to a study of radiation and T cells in renal cell carcinoma. This CDR3 is built from 15 residues. Germline loops: CDR1 LNHDA, CDR2 SQIVND (reference sequence). The V gene lost 7 bases and the J gene lost 5 bases, with 19 bases spanning the gap.

This chain uses TRBV19 with TRBJ2-3; D might be TRBD1 or TRBD2, each matching 5 bases. This clonotype was sampled from a woman between 50 and 59 years old with renal cell carcinoma. The starting material was blood, obtained from a patient whose treatment included radiotherapy and nephrectomy. The CDR3 DNA is TGTGCCAGTAACGAGGGGTTTGGGGTGGGAGATACGCAGTATTTT. This encodes CASNEGFGVGDTQYF.